This passage covers 31 T cell receptor beta chains from one sample sequenced in a study of blood T cell repertoires in COVID-19. TCRdb's table, derived via immunoSEQ multiplex PCR, lists solely in-frame clones and lacks some. There are about 260,000 clones in the sample; 80% to 90% occur only once, and 1.5% to 2% lies in the top ten. The sample taken for sequencing was peripheral blood. The receptors here all came from a man aged 25 to 45 with active or convalescent COVID-19.

In nucleotides, the CDR3 is TGTGCCAGCAGCCAAGCTCCACAGGGAACTAACATTCAGTACTTC. Amino acids: CASSQAPQGTNIQYF. V is TRBV4-2 and J is TRBJ2-4, with D maybe TRBD1 (6 bases). This CDR3 spans 15 amino acids. Germline loops: CDR1 LGHNA, CDR2 YNFKEQ. Trimming cost V 1 base and J 7 bases, with 14 bases left between them.

The chain employs TRBV2 and TRBJ1-6; D possibly corresponds to TRBD1 (5 bases). Germline V lookup: CDR1 SNHLY, CDR2 FYNNEI. The length of the CDR3 is 14 residues. The V end lost 3 bases, the J end lost 9 bases, and 12 bases lay between the germline ends. Here the CDR3 reads CASSDRVDPSPLHF. The CDR3, as DNA: TGTGCCAGCAGTGACAGGGTTGATCCTTCACCCCTCCACTTT.

This clone was counted ten times or more. The rearrangement links TRBV14 to TRBJ1-1; the D is unclear. Trimming pared 3 bases from V and 3 bases from J, leaving 11 bases between. The CDR3 has 14 residues. Germline CDR1 and CDR2: SGHDN and FVKESK. CDR3 sequence: CASSQYEEYTEAFF. In nucleotides, the CDR3 is TGTGCCAGCAGCCAGTATGAGGAGTACACTGAAGCTTTCTTT. Full variable domain (rest looked up from reference TRBV14 and TRBJ1-1): EAGVTQFPSHSVIEKGQTVTLRCDPISGHDNLYWYRRVMGKEIKFLLHFVKESKQDESGMPNNRFLAERTGGTYSTLKVQPAELEDSGVYFCASSQYEEYTEAFFGQGTRLTVV.

The chain recombines TRBV7-9 with TRBJ2-7; tentative D call: TRBD1 (6 bases). The germline CDR1 and CDR2 sequences are SEHNR and FQNEAQ (reference sequence). The CDR3 is 15 amino acids. V was shortened by 1 base and J by 6 bases, with 16 bases between the two germline ends. The CDR3 is CASSLVIATGGEQYF. DNA of the CDR3: TGTGCCAGCAGCTTAGTTATTGCGACAGGCGGCGAGCAGTACTTC. The whole variable domain, remainder taken from reference TRBV7-9 and TRBJ2-7, is DTGVSQNPRHKITKRGQNVTFRCDPISEHNRLYWYRQTLGQGPEFLTYFQNEAQLEKSRLLSDRFSAERPKGSFSTLEIQRTEQGDSAMYLCASSLVIATGGEQYFGPGTRLTVT.

The chain has TRBV5-5 and TRBJ2-5, with 9 nucleotides matching TRBD1. J was trimmed by 1 base and V by 0 bases; bases with no gene match: 4. The germline gives CDR1 SGHKS, CDR2 YYEKEE (reference sequence). The CDR3 runs to 16 residues. CDR3 DNA sequence: TGTGCCAGCAGCTTGGTCGGGACAGGGACCCAAGAGACCCAGTACTTC. Its translation is CASSLVGTGTQETQYF.

This rearrangement joins TRBV10-3 to TRBJ1-5; 8 nucleotides match TRBD1. Germline CDR1 ENHRY, CDR2 SYGVKD. V lost 1 base and J lost 5; bases outside the gene matches: 7. The CDR3 runs to 16 residues. The CDR3 nucleotides are TGTGCCATCAGTGAGTTTCTTGGACAGGGATATCAGCCCCAGCATTTT. Translating it yields CAISEFLGQGYQPQHF.

This rearrangement joins TRBV6-2 or TRBV6-3 to TRBJ1-2, with 8 bases fitting TRBD1. The CDR3 spans 15 residues. Germline-derived CDR1 and CDR2 are MNHEY and SVGEGT. After removal of 5 bases from V and 5 bases from J, the junction contained 10 bases not matched to a gene. The CDR3 reads CASSPGQGLSYGYTF. The CDR3 nucleotides are TGTGCCAGCAGTCCCGGACAGGGCTTATCTTATGGCTACACCTTC.

The chain carries TRBV2 and TRBJ1-2, with D perhaps matching TRBD1 (6 bases). The CDR3 has 13 residues. Germline CDR1 and CDR2: SNHLY and FYNNEI. V lost 8 bases, J lost 4 bases, and 14 bases lay in between. The CDR3 loop is CASVTGSGYGYTF. DNA of the CDR3: TGTGCCAGCGTAACAGGGTCAGGCTATGGCTACACCTTC.

Points on this clone: Other DNA sequences within the sample encode an identical CDR3. The chain couples TRBV5-4 to TRBJ2-3; D perhaps matches TRBD2 (6 bases). The germline V and J ends were trimmed by 2 bases and 1 base, with 11 bases remaining between them. This CDR3 comprises 15 residues. The germline gives CDR1 SGHNT, CDR2 YYREEE (reference sequence). CDR3 DNA sequence: TGTGCCAGCAGCTTTCCTGGCGGGGGCACAGATACGCAGTATTTT. Translated: CASSFPGGGTDTQYF.

The genes are TRBV5-4 and TRBJ2-1; maybe TRBD2 (5 bases). The CDR3 is 12 residues long. With 5 bases removed from V and 9 bases from J, the gap between germline ends came to 12 bases. Germline-derived CDR1 and CDR2 are SGHNT and YYREEE (reference sequence). The CDR3 DNA sequence: TGTGCCAGCAGATCTGAGGGCTCTGAGCAGTTCTTC. As protein: CASRSEGSEQFF.

CDR3 nucleotides: TGTGCCAGCAGCCCGACGCCAGGCGCCTACGAGCAGTACTTC. Its protein is CASSPTPGAYEQYF. V and J are TRBV5-5 and TRBJ2-7; D not certain. Germline-derived CDR1 and CDR2 are SGHKS and YYEKEE (reference sequence). The CDR3 covers 14 residues. V was shortened by 4 bases and J by 2 bases, with 13 bases between the two germline ends.

The genes are TRBV7-9 and TRBJ1-4, with D maybe TRBD1 (5 bases). V lost 2 bases, J lost 2 bases, and 15 bases lay in between. Germline CDR1 reads SEHNR; CDR2 reads FQNEAQ (reference sequence). The length of the CDR3 is 17 residues. CDR3 bases: TGTGCCAGCAGCTTACCGGTGGGGGGTTCTACTAATGAAAAACTGTTTTTT. Amino acid sequence: CASSLPVGGSTNEKLFF. The whole variable domain, filled in from reference TRBV7-9 and TRBJ1-4, reads DTGVSQNPRHKITKRGQNVTFRCDPISEHNRLYWYRQTLGQGPEFLTYFQNEAQLEKSRLLSDRFSAERPKGSFSTLEIQRTEQGDSAMYLCASSLPVGGSTNEKLFFGSGTQLSVL.

The chain is built from TRBV6-5 and TRBJ1-2; D gene ambiguous. This CDR3 has 14 amino acids. Trimming shortened V by 2 bases and J by 8 bases, and 15 bases separated the two germline ends. CDR1 and CDR2 from the germline V gene are MNHEY and SVGAGI. This CDR3 is CASSYAYSSMGYTF. The CDR3 coding sequence is TGTGCCAGCAGTTACGCCTATTCATCGATGGGCTACACCTTC.

In this sample, this clone turned up a few times. The rearrangement joins TRBV4-2 to TRBJ2-7, with 9 bases identical to TRBD1. The CDR3 runs 16 residues. Per the germline V gene, CDR1 is LGHNA and CDR2 is YNFKEQ. V was pared by 4 bases and J by 6 bases, with 13 bases of the junction left unmatched. In nucleotides, the CDR3 is TGTGCCAGCAGCCGAACCCCGGGACAGGGCGTTAGCGAGCAGTACTTC. It encodes CASSRTPGQGVSEQYF.

Regarding this clone: The identical CDR3 is also encoded by other nucleotide sequences in the sample. The rearrangement links TRBV30 to TRBJ1-2, with 10 bases matching TRBD1. This CDR3 region has 13 residues. Unmatched junction bases numbered 1, after V lost 1 base and J lost 5 bases. CDR1 is GTSNPN and CDR2 is SVGIG in the germline V gene (reference sequence). Here the CDR3 reads CAWSGDRGYGYTF. CDR3 DNA sequence: TGTGCCTGGAGTGGGGACAGGGGATATGGCTACACCTTC. The variable domain in full, with the rest retrieved from reference TRBV30 and TRBJ1-2, is SQTIHQWPATLVQPVGSPLSLECTVEGTSNPNLYWYRQAAGRGLQLLFYSVGIGQISSEVPQNLSASRPQDRQFILSSKKLLLSDSGFYLCAWSGDRGYGYTFGSGTRLTVV.

This rearrangement joins TRBV6-1 to TRBJ1-6; D call uncertain. V dropped 3 bases and J dropped 9 bases, with 15 bases sitting between them. This CDR3 has 15 residues. Germline-derived CDR1 and CDR2 are MNHNS and SASEGT. In DNA form, the CDR3 reads TGTGCCAGCAGTGAGTTTGCTTACGGAGGTTCACCCCTCCACTTT. Amino acid sequence: CASSEFAYGGSPLHF.

The rearrangement links TRBV10-3 to TRBJ2-1; 9 positions agree with TRBD2. Germline V CDR1 and CDR2: ENHRY, SYGVKD. The CDR3 extends over 14 amino acids. V lost 4 bases and J lost 7; bases outside the gene matches: 5. For the CDR3, the DNA is TGTGCCATCAGTGGCGGGGGGGCCGGAAATGAGCAGTTCTTC. This encodes CAISGGGAGNEQFF.

This clone was observed a handful of times. The chain links TRBV3-1 (or the pseudogene TRBV3-2) to TRBJ1-4; weak D call: TRBD1 (5 bases). From germline, CDR1 is LGHDT and CDR2 YNNKEL (reference sequence). The V end was cut by 1 base, the J end by 7 bases, with 10 bases between. The CDR3 extends over 14 amino acids. CDR3 nucleotide sequence: TGTGCCAGCAGCCAAGGTGGGGGGGGTGAAAAACTGTTTTTT. Encoded protein: CASSQGGGGEKLFF.

The chain has TRBV7-2 and TRBJ2-1; no clear D. Germline lookup yields CDR1 SGHTA and CDR2 FQGNSA. The ends were cut back, 0 bases at V and 10 bases at J, with 10 bases in the middle. The CDR3 runs to 13 residues. The CDR3 DNA reads TGTGCCAGCAGCTTAGCGCTAAACTGGGAGCAGTTCTTC. Protein product: CASSLALNWEQFF. Full variable domain (rest looked up from reference TRBV7-2 and TRBJ2-1): GAGVSQSPSNKVTEKGKDVELRCDPISGHTALYWYRQSLGQGLEFLIYFQGNSAPDKSGLPSDRFSAERTGGSVSTLTIQRTQQEDSAVYLCASSLALNWEQFFGPGTRLTVL.

This clone has only a few counts. The chain couples TRBV11-2 to TRBJ2-7, with 8 bases aligning to TRBD2. With V trimmed by 5 bases and J by 4 bases, 10 bases remained unmatched. Germline CDR1 reads SGHAT; CDR2 reads FQNNGV. The CDR3 contains 15 residues. The CDR3 nucleotides read TGTGCCAGCAGCCCCTCCGGGGGGGCAGGGTACGAGCAGTACTTC. Protein sequence: CASSPSGGAGYEQYF.

The V and J genes are TRBV7-8 and TRBJ2-5, with TRBD1 matching over 7 bases. Per germline, CDR1 SGHVS and CDR2 FQNEAQ. Unmatched junction bases numbered 1, after V lost 2 bases and J lost 4 bases. This CDR3 is built from 13 residues. In DNA form, the CDR3 reads TGTGCCAGCAGCTTATGGGACAGAGAGACCCAGTACTTC. This encodes CASSLWDRETQYF.

This chain uses TRBV6-6 with TRBJ2-3; 10 bases line up with TRBD2. The CDR3 loop spans 14 amino acids. Looked up from germline, CDR1 is MNHNY and CDR2 is SVGAGI (reference sequence). V was clipped by 6 bases and J by 6 bases; unmatched bases: 6. Here the CDR3 DNA reads TGTGCCAGCAGCACCGGGACTAGCGTCGATACGCAGTATTTT. Its protein product is CASSTGTSVDTQYF.

The chain employs TRBV27 and TRBJ2-7, with 10 positions matching TRBD1. Germline lookup yields CDR1 MNHEY and CDR2 SMNVEV (reference sequence). The CDR3 spans 15 residues. With V trimmed by 5 bases and J by 5 bases, 9 bases remained unmatched. CDR3 protein: CASSLTGQGSHEQYF. CDR3 bases: TGTGCCAGCAGTCTCACGGGACAGGGGAGCCACGAGCAGTACTTC.

The chain has TRBV9 and TRBJ2-2, with TRBD2 identical over 9 bases. This CDR3 is built from 15 residues. Germline values: CDR1 SGDLS, CDR2 YYNGEE. V trimming: 2 bases; J trimming: 3 bases; junction bases outside the gene matches: 2. This chain's CDR3 is CASSVLAGDTGELFF. CDR3 DNA sequence: TGTGCCAGCAGCGTCTTAGCGGGGGACACCGGGGAGCTGTTTTTT.

The V gene is TRBV5-1, the J gene TRBJ1-4; D ambiguous. V was trimmed by 6 bases and J by 0 bases, leaving 9 bases between them. The CDR3 consists of 14 residues. Per germline, CDR1 SGHRS and CDR2 YFSETQ. This CDR3 reads CASKLGATNEKLFF. CDR3 coding DNA: TGCGCCAGCAAGCTCGGTGCAACTAATGAAAAACTGTTTTTT. Full variable domain (outside the CDR3, taken from reference TRBV5-1 and TRBJ1-4): KAGVTQTPRYLIKTRGQQVTLSCSPISGHRSVSWYQQTPGQGLQFLFEYFSETQRNKGNFPGRFSGRQFSNSRSEMNVSTLELGDSALYLCASKLGATNEKLFFGSGTQLSVL.

The J gene is TRBJ2-1, the V gene TRBV20-1; 7 bases map to TRBD1. The CDR3 runs to 14 residues. Germline CDR1 is DFQATT and CDR2 is SNEGSKA (reference sequence). J was trimmed by 9 bases and V by 3 bases; bases with no gene match: 11. The CDR3 DNA is TGCAGTGCTAGTATAGGGGGCTTCCTTGCTGAGCAGTTCTTC. Encoded protein: CSASIGGFLAEQFF.

The chain links TRBV5-1 to TRBJ1-3, with 9 bases that match TRBD1. The V and J ends lost 4 bases and 0 bases, in that order; junction bases with no gene match: 5. Germline assignment: CDR1 SGHRS and CDR2 YFSETQ. The CDR3 length is 16 residues. Written as DNA, the CDR3 is TGCGCCAGCAGCAGGGGACAGGGTTACTCTGGAAACACCATATATTTT. Protein product: CASSRGQGYSGNTIYF.

The V and J genes are TRBV4-1 and TRBJ2-5; the match to TRBD2 covers 13 bases. The CDR3 extends over 18 amino acids. Germline CDR1 is MGHRA and CDR2 is YSYEKL. V was clipped by 0 bases and J by 1 base; unmatched bases: 5. CDR3 protein: CASSQETGLAGFQETQYF. The DNA for the CDR3 is TGCGCCAGCAGCCAAGAGACGGGACTAGCGGGGTTCCAAGAGACCCAGTACTTC.

The chain is built from TRBV13 and TRBJ2-3, with unresolved D. The V end was cut by 5 bases, the J end by 1 base, with 10 bases between. Germline V gene data show CDR1 as PRHDT and CDR2 as FYEKMQ (reference sequence). The length of the CDR3 is 14 residues. The CDR3: CASSPRQGTDTQYF. The CDR3 DNA follows: TGTGCCAGCAGCCCGCGTCAGGGCACAGATACGCAGTATTTT.

V usage is TRBV9 and J usage is TRBJ1-2, with 7 positions matching TRBD1. The CDR3 extends over 13 amino acids. Germline V lookup: CDR1 SGDLS, CDR2 YYNGEE. After removal of 5 bases from V and 7 bases from J, the junction contained 8 bases not matched to a gene. CDR3 DNA sequence: TGTGCCAGCAGTAGGACTAACAGGGGTGGCTACACCTTC. Residues: CASSRTNRGGYTF.

The chain is built from TRBV5-1 and TRBJ2-3; TRBD2 matches 10 bases. J lost 6 bases, V lost 4 bases, and 14 bases had no gene match. The germline CDR1 and CDR2 sequences are SGHRS and YFSETQ. There are 17 residues in the CDR3. The CDR3 here is CASSRSGSSGGADTQYF. In nucleotides, the CDR3 is TGCGCCAGCAGCCGGAGCGGATCTAGCGGGGGAGCGGATACGCAGTATTTT.